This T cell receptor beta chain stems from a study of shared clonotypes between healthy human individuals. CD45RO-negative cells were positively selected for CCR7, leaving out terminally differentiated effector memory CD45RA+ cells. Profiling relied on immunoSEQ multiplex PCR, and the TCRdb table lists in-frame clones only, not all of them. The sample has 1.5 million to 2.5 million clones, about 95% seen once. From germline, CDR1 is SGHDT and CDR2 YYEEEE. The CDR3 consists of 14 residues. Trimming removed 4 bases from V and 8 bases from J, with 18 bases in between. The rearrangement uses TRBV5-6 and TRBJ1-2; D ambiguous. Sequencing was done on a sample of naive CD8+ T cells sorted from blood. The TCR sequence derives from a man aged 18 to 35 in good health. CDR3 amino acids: CASSDGGRRYGYTF. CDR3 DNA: TGTGCCAGCAGCGATGGAGGACGTCGTTACGGCTACACCTTC.